The clone carrying this T cell receptor beta chain was observed a handful of times. Its target is unknown. TCRdb re-analysed the RT-PCR reads in MiXCR, keeping a single row per CDR3 protein. Of about 540,000 distinct CDR3 sequences detected, roughly 25% appear once; the ten largest clones hold 2.8%. Germline V gene data show CDR1 as SGHRS and CDR2 as YFSETQ. The CDR3 runs to 16 residues. V lost 0 bases to trimming and J lost 6 bases; unmatched junction nucleotides: 4. The sample is drawn from a study of response to subunit inactivated influenza vaccine. Study findings and constraints: Seasonal influenza vaccination, on each occasion, was suggested by the authors to recruit few new T cells.

This same sample was also taken into another study, of T cells expressing NK-cell markers. That study reports: The authors made TCR beta cDNA libraries by 5'RACE template switching. This switching added a universal primer site and UMIs. Repertoire data for TCR beta were derived from sorted T cells (CD3+CD56+NKG2C+, CD3+CD56+NKG2C- and CD3+CD56-NKG2C+). Dominance of the CD3+CD56-NKG2C+ fraction by these clonotypes also held in a handful of donors.

This clonotype was sampled from a man aged 50-60 years who received an inactivated influenza vaccine. The rearrangement links TRBV5-1 to TRBJ2-1; 12 positions agree with TRBD2. The specimen comprised CD4+ T cells sorted from PBMCs, sampled roughly 13 days after vaccination. The CDR3: CASSLDGTSGRNEQFF. DNA for the CDR3: TGCGCCAGCAGCTTGGACGGGACTAGCGGGCGCAATGAGCAGTTCTTC.